This passage covers 10 T cell receptor beta chains from one sample sequenced in a study of tissue T cells after allogeneic stem cell transplantation. Method: immunoSEQ multiplex PCR; TCRdb's copy keeps in-frame clones and lacks some. The top ten hold about 0.7% of the sample, which has 48,000 or so clones, roughly 73% seen once. The sample taken for sequencing was sorted cells pooled from one or two spleens. All receptors derive from a pool of C57BL/6 mice in good health.

Concerning this clone itself: The listed genes are named as in mouse. Other nucleotide sequences in the sample specify the same CDR3. The DNA read from the CDR3 is TGTGCCAGCAGCCCCAGGGGAGCGAGTGCAGAAACGCTGTAT. It is translated as CASSPRGASAETLY. The complete CDR3 reads CASSPRGASAETLYF. The V and J genes are TRBV3 and TRBJ2-3; the D gene is possibly TRBD1 (6 bases). The CDR3 goes on 1 residue after the read ends, and that part is filled in from the germline J gene. This CDR3 contains 15 residues. CDR1 is SNHLY, CDR2 FYNGKV, per germline (reference sequence). V shed 5 bases and J shed 0 bases, with 12 bases lying between them. The full variable domain, its missing parts supplied by reference TRBV3 and TRBJ2-3, is GPKVLQIPSHQIIDMGQMVTLNCDPVSNHLYFYWYKQILGQQMEFLVNFYNGKVMEKSKLFKDQFSVERPDGSYFTLKIQPTALEDSAVYFCASSPRGASAETLYFGSGTRLTVL.

Regarding this clone: Genes and germline are mouse. The CDR3 end is not reached by the read, which stops 1 residue before it; the germline J gene fills it in. The J gene is TRBJ2-5, the V gene TRBV12-1, with 8 positions matching TRBD2. The CDR3 spans 15 residues. Germline V gene data show CDR1 as SGHSN and CDR2 as HYEKVE. After removal of 7 bases from V and 0 bases from J, the junction contained 8 bases not matched to a gene. CDR3 sequence reads: CASARTGSNQDTQYF. The part of the CDR3 DNA that was read is TGTGCCAGTGCCCGGACTGGGAGTAACCAAGACACCCAGTAC.

Remarks on this clone: Mouse gene names and germline throughout. The DNA ends 1 residue before the CDR3 does, and the rest of the CDR3 is filled in from the germline J gene. The chain combines TRBV19 with TRBJ2-3; 7 nucleotides agree with TRBD2. This CDR3 region has 15 residues. The junction had 10 bases not matched to a gene; V was cut back by 9 bases and J by 0 bases. The V gene's germline CDR1 is FNHDT and CDR2 SITEND (reference sequence). This CDR3 reads CATVLGTFSAETLYF. The sequenced CDR3 bases are TGTGCCACGGTACTGGGGACTTTTAGTGCAGAAACGCTGTAT.

Turning to this clone: Gene names and germline match the mouse. The read falls 1 residue short of the CDR3 end, and the missing part is taken from the germline J gene. This chain uses TRBV19 with TRBJ2-4, with TRBD2 matching 11 bases. The CDR3 extends over 13 amino acids. CDR1 FNHDT and CDR2 SITEND come from the germline V gene (reference sequence). After removal of 9 bases from V and 6 bases from J, the junction contained 6 bases not matched to a gene. The part of the CDR3 DNA that was read is TGTGCCAAAGACTGGGGGGGTGTCAACACCTTGTAC. This sequence encodes CAKDWGGVNTLY. The full-length CDR3 reads as CAKDWGGVNTLYF.

On this clone itself: Genes and germline come from the mouse. Here the CDR3 reads CASAGQTNSDYTF. The sequenced part of the CDR3 DNA is TGTGCCAGCGCGGGACAAACAAACTCCGACTACACC. The chain uses TRBV13-3 and TRBJ1-2; D is perhaps TRBD1 (6 bases). The read halts 1 residue ahead of the CDR3 end, with the missing end drawn from the germline J gene. Trimming pared 7 bases from V and 0 bases from J, leaving 10 bases between. CDR1 and CDR2 (germline): NNHDY, SYVADS. CDR3 length equals 13 residues.

Turning to this clone: Gene names follow the mouse nomenclature. The read ends 1 residue shy of where the CDR3 ends; the end is completed using the germline J gene. The chain carries TRBV17 and TRBJ2-4; D call uncertain. This CDR3 comprises 14 residues. Germline assignment: CDR1 MNHDT and CDR2 YYDKIL. Trimming removed 4 bases at V and 0 bases at J, with 8 bases between. The DNA read from the CDR3 is TGTGCTAGCAGTAAGTCAGTTAGTCAAAACACCTTGTAC. Amino acid sequence: CASSKSVSQNTLY. The CDR3, in full, reads CASSKSVSQNTLYF.

With respect to this clone: The germline and genes are mouse ones. The read is 1 residue too short to cover the CDR3 end, so that end is filled in from the germline J gene. The chain employs TRBV20 and TRBJ2-5; perhaps TRBD1 as D (6 bases). Trimming removed 3 bases from V and 5 bases from J, with 9 bases in between. CDR1 GFQATS and CDR2 STVNSAI come from the germline V gene. CDR3 length: 12 amino acids. Partial CDR3 DNA: TGTGGTGCTAGAGGGGGACCAGACACCCAGTAC. Translating it yields CGARGGPDTQY. The complete CDR3 reads CGARGGPDTQYF.

With respect to this clone: Genes and germline come from the mouse. Read coverage stops 1 residue before the CDR3 terminus; the germline J gene supplies the remainder. The chain carries TRBV31 and TRBJ2-5; 10 positions agree with TRBD2. V lost 1 base and J lost 3; bases outside the gene matches: 1. The CDR3 loop spans 14 amino acids. Germline V gene data show CDR1 as GKSSPN and CDR2 as SITVG. This CDR3 is CAWSQGLGQDTQYF. The sequenced CDR3 bases are TGTGCCTGGAGTCAGGGACTGGGGCAAGACACCCAGTAC.

As regards this clone: Genes and germline are mouse. From the germline J gene comes the end of the CDR3, since the read stops 1 residue before it. The chain employs TRBV19 and TRBJ2-2, with TRBD2 identical over 11 bases. The junction had 3 bases not matched to a gene; V was cut back by 6 bases and J by 2 bases. The V gene's germline CDR1 is FNHDT and CDR2 SITEND (reference sequence). The CDR3 consists of 15 residues. The chain's CDR3 is CASTDWGGNTGQLYF. CDR3 DNA, as far as it was read: TGTGCCAGCACCGACTGGGGGGGGAACACCGGGCAGCTCTAC.

Worth noting for this clone: Genes and germline are mouse. The read terminates 1 residue before the CDR3 end, so the remaining end is supplied by the germline J gene. The chain links TRBV29 to TRBJ2-7; tentative D call: TRBD1 (6 bases). CDR1 MSHET and CDR2 SYDVDS come from the germline V gene. Trimming took 5 bases from V and 4 from J, leaving 9 bases between them. This CDR3 comprises 12 residues. The part of the CDR3 DNA that was read is TGTGCTAGCAGTAGACAGGCGTATGAACAGTAC. Protein: CASSRQAYEQY. The full-length CDR3 reads as CASSRQAYEQYF.